This entry concerns a single T cell receptor (beta chain). What it recognizes is unknown. Investigators spread the genomic DNA of each subset evenly over several immunoSEQ plates. The DNA input per sorted-subset replicate PCR was roughly 0.2 ug, corresponding to 32,000 or so T cell genomes. The protocol was immunoSEQ multiplex PCR, while the TCRdb copy is restricted to in-frame clones and leaves out a portion. The table lists around 2,000,000 clones, roughly 94% of them singletons. Selected positively for CCR7 and CD45RO-negative, naive CD8 cells excluded terminally differentiated effector memory CD45RA+ cells. This record belongs to a study of shared clonotypes between healthy human individuals. The study's findings and limits: Naive subsets generally had larger estimated richness than memory subsets. A reduction in generation probabilities was seen for non-shared clonotypes relative to those shared by all four donors.

V lost 3 bases, J lost 3 bases, and 15 bases lay in between. The CDR3 is 15 amino acids. Germline V lookup: CDR1 MNHNS, CDR2 SASEGT. Sequenced material: naive CD8+ T cells sorted from blood. The clonotype was recovered from a man in his late teens or twenties in good health. This sequence joins TRBV6-1 and TRBJ2-7, with D tentatively TRBD1 (7 bases). CDR3 DNA: TGTGCCAGCAGTGACCTGACAGGGACTTTCTACGAGCAGTACTTC. It specifies CASSDLTGTFYEQYF.